The rows below give T cell receptor beta chains drawn from one sample of a study of blood T cell repertoires in COVID-19. Produced via immunoSEQ multiplex PCR; TCRdb's table is partial and in-frame only. The table includes approximately 220,000 clones, approximately 82% detected once. Sequencing was carried out using peripheral blood. Source of these receptors: a woman between 50 and 59 years old with acute or convalescent COVID-19. Both conserved end residues are part of each CDR3. A D gene is named only where the DNA matches it firmly. Size tells how often a clone was seen (once, few, many) or the class of an expanded clone, and some rows leave it out.

D	V	size	J	CDR3	DNA
TRBD1	TRBV18	NA	TRBJ1-2	CASSPETGRSGYTF	TGTGCCAGCTCACCGGAGACAGGGAGGAGTGGCTACACCTTC
TRBD2	TRBV18	NA	TRBJ2-3	CASSLGTTSRKDTQYF	TGTGCCAGCTCACTCGGGACTACATCTCGTAAAGATACGCAGTATTTT
NA	TRBV5-4	NA	TRBJ2-3	CASGDWGRTDTQYF	TGTGCCAGCGGGGATTGGGGCCGCACAGATACGCAGTATTTT
NA	TRBV5-1	NA	TRBJ2-7	CASSLAYPIGAEYYEQYF	TGCGCCAGCAGCCTAGCCTACCCGATCGGAGCGGAGTACTACGAGCAGTACTTC
NA	TRBV28	few	TRBJ1-3	CASADSPSVSGNTIYF	TGTGCCAGCGCCGACAGCCCTTCGGTTTCTGGAAACACCATATATTTT
NA	TRBV5-1	once	TRBJ2-3	CASSPLAPSTDTQYF	TGCGCCAGCAGCCCCCTAGCGCCAAGCACAGATACGCAGTATTTT
NA	TRBV5-1	NA	TRBJ2-5	CASSPKLIVETQYF	TGCGCCAGCAGCCCCAAACTCATAGTGGAGACCCAGTACTTC
NA	TRBV2	NA	TRBJ2-7	CASGETGFGEQYF	TGTGCCAGCGGGGAGACAGGTTTTGGCGAGCAGTACTTC
NA	TRBV2	once	TRBJ2-7	CASSAEEEQYF	TGTGCCAGCAGTGCGGAGGAAGAGCAGTACTTC
NA	TRBV7-3	NA	TRBJ2-2	CASSLGSGNTGELFF	TGTGCCAGCAGCTTGGGTAGCGGGAACACCGGGGAGCTGTTTTTT
TRBD2	TRBV11-1	NA	TRBJ2-4	CASSPRLGGAKNIQYF	TGTGCCAGCAGCCCCCGGCTGGGAGGGGCCAAAAACATTCAGTACTTC
NA	TRBV4-2	NA	TRBJ2-2	CASSPRLNTGELFF	TGTGCCAGCAGCCCTCGACTTAACACCGGGGAGCTGTTTTTT
NA	TRBV28	NA	TRBJ1-5	CASSFGGGRNQPQHF	TGTGCCAGCAGTTTCGGCGGAGGGCGCAATCAGCCCCAGCATTTT
NA	TRBV5-1	NA	TRBJ2-3	CASSFYRELTDTQYF	TGCGCCAGCAGCTTCTACAGAGAGCTCACAGATACGCAGTATTTT
TRBD2	TRBV5-1	NA	TRBJ2-5	CASSWSGEGETQYF	TGCGCCAGCAGCTGGTCTGGGGAGGGGGAGACCCAGTACTTC
TRBD1	TRBV5-1	NA	TRBJ2-3	CASSLAYPTGGSLTDTQYF	TGCGCCAGCAGCTTGGCCTATCCAACAGGGGGCAGCCTCACAGATACGCAGTATTTT
NA	TRBV5-1	NA	TRBJ2-3	CASRRGSLVGFGTDTQYF	TGCGCCAGCCGCAGGGGCAGCTTGGTCGGTTTTGGCACAGATACGCAGTATTTT
NA	TRBV28	once	TRBJ1-1	CASTGRPNTEAFF	TGTGCCAGCACAGGCAGACCGAACACTGAAGCTTTCTTT
TRBD1	TRBV25-1	NA	TRBJ2-1	CATRQGAGNEQFF	TGTGCCACCAGACAGGGGGCGGGCAATGAGCAGTTCTTC
TRBD1	TRBV6-6	NA	TRBJ1-6	CAAGTENSPLHF	TGTGCCGCCGGGACAGAAAATTCACCCCTCCACTTT
NA	TRBV18	NA	TRBJ1-5	CASSRQESGPQHF	TGTGCCAGCTCACGTCAAGAATCGGGGCCCCAGCATTTT
TRBD1	TRBV7-2	NA	TRBJ1-2	CASSLGQEGLIYTF	TGTGCCAGCAGCTTGGGACAGGAGGGTCTTATCTACACCTTC
TRBD2	TRBV7-2	NA	TRBJ2-7	CASSPTSGKLYEQYF	TGTGCCAGCAGCCCGACTAGCGGGAAACTCTACGAGCAGTACTTC
TRBD2	TRBV5-1	NA	TRBJ2-1	CASSGGTSGSRSEQFF	TGCGCCAGCAGCGGCGGGACTAGCGGGAGCCGAAGTGAGCAGTTCTTC
TRBD1	TRBV9	NA	TRBJ2-2	CASSGTTGDTGELFF	TGTGCCAGCAGCGGGACGACAGGGGACACCGGGGAGCTGTTTTTT
NA	TRBV10-3	NA	TRBJ2-3	CAISPEGSYTDTQYF	TGTGCCATCAGTCCTGAGGGCAGCTACACAGATACGCAGTATTTT
TRBD2	TRBV28	few	TRBJ2-7	CASIRTGGASGDEQYF	TGTGCCAGCATCCGAACTGGCGGGGCTAGCGGGGACGAGCAGTACTTC
TRBD1	TRBV18	NA	TRBJ2-7	CASSPGTVGEQYF	TGTGCCAGCTCACCAGGGACAGTCGGCGAGCAGTACTTC
TRBD1	TRBV2	NA	TRBJ2-1	CASSFSRAAQGSNEQFF	TGTGCCAGCAGTTTTAGTCGAGCGGCACAGGGGAGTAATGAGCAGTTCTTC
TRBD2	TRBV5-1	NA	TRBJ2-1	CASSSWTSGSYNEQFF	TGCGCCAGCAGCTCCTGGACTAGCGGCTCCTACAATGAGCAGTTCTTC
TRBD2	TRBV5-1	NA	TRBJ2-3	CASSLGPSGGTDTQYF	TGCGCCAGCAGCTTGGGTCCTAGCGGGGGCACAGATACGCAGTATTTT
NA	TRBV7-3	NA	TRBJ2-2	CASSLLNAGGELFF	TGTGCCAGCAGCTTACTCAACGCGGGTGGGGAGCTGTTTTTT
NA	TRBV19	NA	TRBJ2-1	CASSGQDYNEQFF	TGTGCCAGTAGTGGCCAGGACTACAATGAGCAGTTCTTC
NA	TRBV6-5	NA	TRBJ2-7	CASSIRTLSNYEQYF	TGTGCCAGCAGTATCCGAACGCTATCCAACTACGAGCAGTACTTC
NA	TRBV2	few	TRBJ1-5	CASSAAAAGNQPQHF	TGTGCCAGCAGTGCCGCAGCAGCGGGCAATCAGCCCCAGCATTTT
TRBD2	TRBV3-1/TRBV3-2	NA	TRBJ2-7	CASSQDGGTRSYEQYF	TGTGCCAGCAGCCAAGACGGGGGGACTCGCTCCTACGAGCAGTACTTC
TRBD2	TRBV3-1/TRBV3-2	NA	TRBJ2-3	CASSPGGGLAGDTQYF	TGTGCCAGCAGCCCCGGAGGGGGACTAGCTGGAGATACGCAGTATTTT
TRBD2	TRBV5-6	NA	TRBJ2-1	CASSYLAVSSYNEQFF	TGTGCCAGCAGCTATCTAGCGGTTAGCTCCTACAATGAGCAGTTCTTC
NA	TRBV5-6	NA	TRBJ1-1	CASSLGTREAFF	TGTGCCAGCAGCTTGGGGACACGTGAAGCTTTCTTT
NA	TRBV6-1	NA	TRBJ1-1	CASSEGAALGNTEAFF	TGTGCCAGCAGTGAAGGGGCAGCTCTCGGAAACACTGAAGCTTTCTTT
TRBD1	TRBV19	NA	TRBJ1-6	CASHPGTGSSYNSPLHF	TGTGCCAGTCACCCGGGGACAGGGAGCTCCTATAATTCACCCCTCCACTTT
TRBD1	TRBV5-1	NA	TRBJ1-1	CASSLGGTGQTEAFF	TGCGCCAGCAGCTTGGGAGGGACAGGGCAAACTGAAGCTTTCTTT
NA	TRBV3-1/TRBV3-2	NA	TRBJ2-7	CASSQDRGYDEQYF	TGTGCCAGCAGCCAAGACAGGGGATACGACGAGCAGTACTTC
TRBD2	TRBV27	NA	TRBJ2-3	CASSARLAGLTDTQYF	TGTGCCAGCAGCGCACGTCTAGCGGGGCTCACAGATACGCAGTATTTT
NA	TRBV6-1	NA	TRBJ1-1	CASSAGGARGNTEAFF	TGTGCCAGCAGTGCAGGAGGGGCCCGGGGGAACACTGAAGCTTTCTTT
NA	TRBV4-1	once	TRBJ1-5	CASSQAESRSNQPQHF	TGCGCCAGCAGCCAAGCTGAGAGTCGGTCCAATCAGCCCCAGCATTTT
NA	TRBV19	NA	TRBJ2-7	CASSIAGDYEQYF	TGTGCCAGTAGTATAGCCGGGGACTACGAGCAGTACTTC
NA	TRBV28	NA	TRBJ2-5	CASSLSRLVETQYF	TGTGCCAGCAGTTTAAGTAGGCTAGTAGAGACCCAGTACTTC
NA	TRBV3-1/TRBV3-2	NA	TRBJ2-1	CATSMSSYNEQFF	TGTGCCACCTCTATGAGCTCCTACAATGAGCAGTTCTTC
NA	TRBV6-5	NA	TRBJ2-1	CASSYSVPGNEQFF	TGTGCCAGCAGTTACTCGGTACCGGGCAATGAGCAGTTCTTC
TRBD1	TRBV18	NA	TRBJ2-7	CASSPVRDRAYEQYF	TGTGCCAGCTCACCAGTCCGGGACAGGGCCTACGAGCAGTACTTC
NA	TRBV27	NA	TRBJ2-2	CASSFLLGRGLNTGELFF	TGTGCCAGCAGTTTCTTATTGGGGCGGGGACTGAACACCGGGGAGCTGTTTTTT